The clone carrying this T cell receptor (beta chain) has more than one count but fewer than ten. Antigen: not known. Primers for the PCR totalled 60 Vbeta and 13 Jbeta. Sequencing used immunoSEQ multiplex PCR; TCRdb keeps in-frame clones, though not all of them. The repertoire includes 200,000 or so clones, 78% of them detected once, and approximately 6% sits in the top ten. The data originate from a study of cytomegalovirus exposure and HLA in healthy donors. Overall study results and limits: Some highly shared sequence variants likely arose as a pipeline artifact.

Trimming stripped 3 bases from V and 3 bases from J, with 3 bases between. This CDR3 comprises 11 residues. Germline CDR1 and CDR2: MGHRA and YSYEKL. The TCR originated in a woman in her twenties or thirties in good health and CMV-seropositive. The genes are TRBV4-1 and TRBJ2-7; no reliable D call. Sequencing input: PBMCs. CDR3 amino acids: CASSHNYEQYF. CDR3 sequence (DNA): TGCGCCAGCAGCCATAACTACGAGCAGTACTTC.